The clone carrying this T cell receptor (beta chain) was counted a few times. Its specificity is unknown. Primers for the PCR totalled 60 Vbeta and 13 Jbeta. The protocol was immunoSEQ multiplex PCR, while the TCRdb copy is restricted to in-frame clones and leaves out a portion. The sample yields around 130,000 clones, under 85% seen once. V shed 5 bases and J 4 bases; nucleotides not matched to a gene: 6. The CDR3 spans 15 residues. Per the germline V gene, CDR1 is MNHEY and CDR2 is SMNVEV (reference sequence). The data originate from a study of cytomegalovirus exposure and HLA in healthy donors. Across the whole study: Among the roughly 370 genotyped donors, 70% to 90% were placed in the Caucasian-associated ancestry cluster.

Findings of the study overall: Accurate predictions that matched the HLA-A and HLA-B alleles of most subjects were reportedly made from TCR beta sequences. TCR beta V- and J-gene trimming, according to a later analysis, was linked to a missense DCLRE1C variant. Among donors in an Asian-associated ancestry cluster, a later analysis reportedly found fewer N-insertions than the approximately 700-donor mean.

The receptor comes from a woman aged 45-59 years in good health and CMV-seropositive. The V gene is TRBV27, the J gene TRBJ2-1; 9 bases line up with TRBD1. The sequencing sample was made of PBMCs. Here the CDR3 reads CASSGDRVPYNEQFF. The CDR3 DNA is TGTGCCAGCAGTGGGGACAGGGTGCCTTACAATGAGCAGTTCTTC.